The 2 T cell receptor beta chains in this list originate from one sample, sequenced in a study of Graves' ophthalmopathy and Graves' hyperthyroidism. The authors amplified TCR beta CDR3 regions, and they did so from RNA transcripts for repertoire sequencing. In the first round, RT-PCR was carried out with HTBI primers, and a multiplex PCR formed the second round. One entry per CDR3 protein results from TCRdb running MiXCR on the multiplex PCR reads. The top ten clones hold more than 5.5% of a sample with hundreds of thousands of distinct CDR3 sequences, about a fifth of them seen once. The specimen was peripheral blood. The receptors were gathered from a woman under 30 with stable Graves' hyperthyroidism. Some clones in this sample may be carry-over from other donors' samples.

In regard to this clonotype: A much larger clone lies one base from this, so it may be a read error. The chain recombines TRBV28 with TRBJ2-5, with a possible D match to TRBD2 (5 bases). The CDR3 runs 15 residues. Germline-derived CDR1 and CDR2 are MDHEN and SYDVKM. In nucleotides, the CDR3 is TGTGCCAGCAGTCTCAGGACTTGGTACCAAGAGACCCCGTACTTC. This codes for CASSLRTWYQETPYF.

Remarks on this clonotype: A much more abundant neighbour one base away suggests this may be a read error. CDR3 region: CSARALVNDYEQYF. The DNA for the CDR3 is TGCAGTGCTAGAGCCCTAGTGAACGACTACGAGCAGTACTTC. J is TRBJ2-7 and V is TRBV20-1; D is unclear. Germline-derived CDR1 and CDR2 are DFQATT and SNEGSKA (reference sequence). This CDR3 is built from 14 residues. V lost 1 base to trimming and J lost 3 bases, with 13 bases between them.